These 17 T cell receptor beta chains were all obtained from the same sample, sequenced in a study of blood T cells in healthy people across ages. A second about 7 to 12 cycle PCR used barcoded and J-beta primers. TCRdb itself ran the 5' RACE reads through MiXCR, one entry per CDR3 protein. The sample lists fewer than 1 million distinct CDR3 sequences, roughly 44% occurring once. Input material: blood. These receptors were taken from a man aged 55 to 70 in good health.

This chain connects TRBV6-1 to TRBJ2-1, with 11 bases that match TRBD1. From germline, CDR1 is MNHNS and CDR2 SASEGT. The J segment lost 9 bases and the V segment lost 0 bases, leaving 10 bases of the junction unmatched. This CDR3 has 17 amino acids. The CDR3 spells CASSEANPGQGAIEQFF. CDR3 DNA sequence: TGTGCCAGCAGTGAAGCGAATCCCGGACAGGGGGCGATTGAGCAGTTCTTC.

J is TRBJ1-5 and V is TRBV20-1; a possible D gene is TRBD1 (5 bases). Germline-derived CDR1 and CDR2 are DFQATT and SNEGSKA (reference sequence). The germline V and J ends were trimmed by 6 bases and 1 base, with 10 bases remaining between them. This CDR3 spans 13 amino acids. The CDR3 region is CSAGGGSNQPQHF. The CDR3 region has the DNA TGCAGTGCGGGGGGAGGGAGCAATCAGCCCCAGCATTTT.

The rearrangement links TRBV5-4 to TRBJ2-7, with 9 bases that match TRBD1. V lost 4 bases, J lost 2 bases, and 10 bases stayed unmatched. CDR3 length: 16 residues. CDR1 is SGHNT and CDR2 is YYREEE in the germline V gene (reference sequence). The CDR3 here is CASSLEGQGFTYEQYF. The CDR3 region has the DNA TGTGCCAGCAGCCTAGAAGGACAGGGGTTCACCTACGAGCAGTACTTC.

The chain is built from TRBV6-1 and TRBJ1-2; a weak D match, TRBD1 (5 bases). The ends were cut back, 2 bases at V and 8 bases at J, with 18 bases in the middle. This CDR3 has 15 residues. Germline CDR1 MNHNS, CDR2 SASEGT. CDR3 nucleotides: TGTGCCAGCAGTGAAAACCCGGGGGGTGTCTACGGCTACACCTTC. It specifies CASSENPGGVYGYTF.

V gene TRBV7-2 combines with J gene TRBJ1-2; the D is unclear. This CDR3 has 17 residues. The V end lost 0 bases, the J end lost 4 bases, and 18 bases lay between the germline ends. The V gene's germline CDR1 is SGHTA and CDR2 FQGNSA. The CDR3 reads CASSLAHSPLGSYGYTF. In nucleotides, the CDR3 is TGTGCCAGCAGCTTAGCGCATTCCCCCCTCGGCAGCTATGGCTACACCTTC.

This sequence joins TRBV6-5 and TRBJ2-7; D remains ambiguous. The DNA end favors TRBJ2-5, so the J call may be wrong. CDR3 size: 14 residues. Germline lookup yields CDR1 MNHEY and CDR2 SVGAGI. The DNA of the CDR3 is TGTGCCAGCAGTTACAGCGCAGTCAAGGAGACCCAGTACTTC. Amino acids: CASSYSAVKETQYF.

This clonotype was detected a few times. The genes are TRBV5-1 and TRBJ2-1, with D perhaps TRBD1 or TRBD2 (6 bases each). The CDR3 length is 12 residues. Trimming shortened V by 3 bases and J by 10 bases, and 11 bases separated the two germline ends. Germline assignment: CDR1 SGHRS and CDR2 YFSETQ. CDR3 DNA sequence: TGCGCCAGCAGCTGGGGGGCCGGGGAGCAGTTCTTC. It specifies CASSWGAGEQFF.

This clonotype was counted a few times. The chain joins TRBV20-1 to TRBJ1-2; unclear D gene. This CDR3 region has 11 residues. V gave up 3 bases and J gave up 9 bases, with 11 bases separating them. Germline CDR1 and CDR2: DFQATT and SNEGSKA (reference sequence). The chain's CDR3 is CSASLGVSYTF. The CDR3 coding sequence is TGCAGTGCTAGCCTAGGTGTTAGCTACACCTTC.

Only a few counts were recorded for this clonotype. The chain recombines TRBV18 with TRBJ2-1; 7 positions match TRBD2. The length of the CDR3 is 12 residues. Trimming removed 0 bases from V and 12 bases from J; junction bases left unmatched: 2. Germline CDR1 KGHSH, CDR2 LQKENI. Here the CDR3 reads CASSPPSGGQFF. The DNA of the CDR3 is TGTGCCAGCTCACCACCGTCGGGGGGGCAGTTCTTC. The complete variable domain, with remaining parts taken from reference TRBV18 and TRBJ2-1, reads NAGVMQNPRHLVRRRGQEARLRCSPMKGHSHVYWYRQLPEEGLKFMVYLQKENIIDESGMPKERFSAEFPKEGPSILRIQQVVRGDSAAYFCASSPPSGGQFFGPGTRLTVL.

The chain couples TRBV28 to TRBJ2-7, with D perhaps matching TRBD1 or TRBD2 (5 bases each). Germline loops: CDR1 MDHEN, CDR2 SYDVKM. The CDR3 runs 11 residues. V dropped 8 bases and J dropped 5 bases, with 10 bases sitting between them. In nucleotides, the CDR3 is TGTGCCAGCTCTTGGGACGACGAGCAGTACTTC. This codes for CASSWDDEQYF.

The sample holds a few counts of this clonotype. The V and J genes are TRBV5-1 and TRBJ2-7; D is undetermined. V shed 4 bases and J shed 0 bases, with 8 bases lying between them. CDR3 length: 13 residues. Germline V gene data show CDR1 as SGHRS and CDR2 as YFSETQ. CDR3 region: CASSPLTSYEQYF. In DNA, the CDR3 is TGCGCCAGCAGCCCATTGACCTCCTACGAGCAGTACTTC.

The V gene is TRBV29-1, the J gene TRBJ2-1; 10 bases are shared with TRBD2. Trimming cost V 1 base and J 9 bases; bases outside gene matches: 3. The CDR3 runs to 13 residues. Germline V gives CDR1 SQVTM, CDR2 ANQGSEA. As DNA, the CDR3 is TGCAGCGTTGAAGGGCTAGCGGGAGTTGAGCAGTTCTTC. Amino acids: CSVEGLAGVEQFF.

This clonotype was seen many times. A much larger clone lies one base from this, so it may be a read error. The chain recombines TRBV29-1 with TRBJ1-2; D might be TRBD1 (6 bases). Germline CDR1 is SQVTM and CDR2 is ANQGSEA. Trimming took 3 bases from V and 4 from J, leaving 15 bases between them. The CDR3 has 14 amino acids. This chain's CDR3 is CSVDPRGAGYGYTF. CDR3 coding DNA: TGCAGCGTTGATCCTCGGGGGGCCGGCTATGGCTACACCTTC.

This clonotype was found a few times. The chain has TRBV7-2 and TRBJ1-2; 7 positions match TRBD1. Germline assignment: CDR1 SGHTA and CDR2 FQGNSA. The CDR3 loop spans 13 amino acids. V was clipped by 5 bases and J by 4 bases; unmatched bases: 4. CDR3 in amino acids: CASSHRGTYGYTF. In nucleotides, the CDR3 is TGTGCCAGCAGCCACAGGGGCACCTATGGCTACACCTTC.

The chain links TRBV27 to TRBJ2-7; unclear D gene. Between the trimmed V and J ends, which lost 3 bases and 1 base, there was a span of 7 bases. Germline CDR1 reads MNHEY; CDR2 reads SMNVEV (reference sequence). This CDR3 has 13 residues. The DNA of the CDR3 is TGTGCCAGCAGTTTGCATCTGTCCTACGAGCAGTACTTC. It specifies CASSLHLSYEQYF.

On this clonotype itself: This sequence may be a read error, since a much larger clone differs from it by one base. The chain is built from TRBV29-1 and TRBJ2-1, with 8 bases fitting TRBD1. This CDR3 is 13 amino acids long. Germline assignment: CDR1 SQVTM and CDR2 ANQGSEA. CDR3: CCVDRQGAGEQFF. The DNA of the CDR3 is TGCTGCGTTGATAGGCAGGGGGCCGGTGAGCAGTTCTTC.

The J gene is TRBJ2-5, the V gene TRBV6-5; D may correspond to TRBD1 or TRBD2 (6 bases each). This CDR3 has 15 residues. V lost 0 bases and J lost 2, with 10 bases in between. CDR1 is MNHEY, CDR2 SVGAGI, per germline. The CDR3 DNA reads TGTGCCAGCAGTTACTCGGGAGGACAGCAAGAGACCCAGTACTTC. It is translated as CASSYSGGQQETQYF.